Following are 12 T cell receptor beta chains from one sample sequenced in a study of siplizumab effects on memory and regulatory T cells. Libraries were prepared by immunoSEQ multiplex PCR; TCRdb keeps only in-frame clonotypes and omits some of them. This sample has roughly 68,000 clones; around 96% occur once, and the top ten carry about 0.091%. The specimen was naive CD8+ T cells sorted from blood. These receptors originate from a human donor in good health.

The J gene is TRBJ2-2, the V gene TRBV13, with 8 bases lining up with TRBD2. The germline CDR1 and CDR2 sequences are PRHDT and FYEKMQ (reference sequence). The V gene end was trimmed by 0 bases and the J gene end by 4 bases; junction bases not matched to a gene: 1. The CDR3 is 15 amino acids. DNA for the CDR3: TGTGCCAGCAGCTTAGGTCTAGCGGGCACCGGGGAGCTGTTTTTT. Translation: CASSLGLAGTGELFF.

This chain connects TRBV5-5 to TRBJ1-1; D unclear. Germline V gene sequence: CDR1 SGHKS, CDR2 YYEKEE (reference sequence). The germline V and J ends were trimmed by 2 bases and 3 bases, with 14 bases remaining between them. The CDR3 runs to 15 residues. The CDR3 protein is CASSLFGVQDTEAFF. The CDR3 region has the DNA TGTGCCAGCAGCTTATTTGGAGTCCAGGACACTGAAGCTTTCTTT.

The rearrangement uses TRBV27 and TRBJ2-5, with 7 bases matching TRBD1. V lost 7 bases and J lost 4; bases outside the gene matches: 9. Germline V gene lookup returns CDR1 MNHEY and CDR2 SMNVEV (reference sequence). The CDR3 is made up of 14 amino acids. The CDR3 here is CASTTGLGRETQYF. The DNA for the CDR3 is TGTGCCAGCACGACAGGGCTGGGGAGAGAGACCCAGTACTTC.

The chain has TRBV7-9 and TRBJ2-3, with D possibly being TRBD2 (5 bases). The CDR3 totals 16 residues. Per germline, CDR1 SEHNR and CDR2 FQNEAQ (reference sequence). Trimming took off 5 bases at V and 4 bases at J, with 19 bases between the two ends. The CDR3 region is CASSPPGLNSPDTQYF. DNA for the CDR3: TGTGCCAGCAGCCCTCCCGGACTTAACAGCCCAGATACGCAGTATTTT.

This clone showed up just a few times. The DNA of the CDR3 is TGTGCCACCAGCAGATCATCGACAGGCTCCGGTGAGCAGTTCTTC. Translation: CATSRSSTGSGEQFF. This chain connects TRBV15 to TRBJ2-1; a possible D gene is TRBD1 (6 bases). The CDR3 runs 15 residues. The germline V gene has CDR1 LNHNV and CDR2 YYDKDF (reference sequence). With 2 bases removed from V and 9 bases from J, the gap between germline ends came to 17 bases.

This chain connects TRBV27 to TRBJ2-7; a weak D match, TRBD1 (6 bases). This CDR3 comprises 15 residues. CDR1 and CDR2 from the germline V gene are MNHEY and SMNVEV (reference sequence). V shed 4 bases and J shed 2 bases, with 15 bases lying between them. Here the CDR3 reads CASSSDYRVPYEQYF. CDR3 bases: TGTGCCAGCAGTTCCGACTACAGGGTCCCCTACGAGCAGTACTTC.

This rearrangement joins TRBV28 to TRBJ1-2; D possibly corresponds to TRBD1 (5 bases). CDR1 MDHEN and CDR2 SYDVKM come from the germline V gene. The CDR3 covers 14 residues. Trimming took 5 bases from V and 4 from J, leaving 14 bases between them. The CDR3 nucleotides read TGTGCCAGCAGTCCCCGGGGGTATGGCTATGGCTACACCTTC. Translating gives CASSPRGYGYGYTF.

The chain joins TRBV2 to TRBJ2-1; D gene unclear. The germline V gene encodes CDR1 SNHLY and CDR2 FYNNEI. Between the trimmed V and J ends, which lost 11 bases and 5 bases, there was a span of 16 bases. The CDR3 covers 13 residues. This CDR3 is CAPIGLRDNEQFF. The CDR3 DNA reads as TGTGCCCCAATAGGTCTCCGGGACAATGAGCAGTTCTTC.

This chain uses TRBV4-2 with TRBJ1-4; 7 bases line up with TRBD1. CDR3 length: 19 residues. Per the germline V gene, CDR1 is LGHNA and CDR2 is YNFKEQ. V dropped 7 bases and J dropped 8; count of bases not matched to a gene: 25. This CDR3 reads CASTPLLEGDRSYSEKLFF. For the CDR3, the DNA is TGTGCCAGCACACCCTTACTTGAGGGGGACAGAAGCTACAGCGAAAAACTGTTTTTT.

Notes on this clone: The germline gene is not matched at one end of the junction; a read error may be the cause. The chain carries TRBV19 and TRBJ2-5; D is ambiguous. Germline V gene lookup returns CDR1 LNHDA and CDR2 SQIVND (reference sequence). This CDR3 has 13 amino acids. The CDR3 coding sequence is TGTGCCAGTAGTCTAGACCCCCGGGAGACCCAGTACTTC. This codes for CASSLDPRETQYF.

The chain recombines TRBV13 with TRBJ2-5, with 7 bases identical to TRBD2. CDR1 PRHDT and CDR2 FYEKMQ come from the germline V gene (reference sequence). This CDR3 contains 15 residues. V trimming: 1 base; J trimming: 2 bases; junction bases outside the gene matches: 4. The CDR3 DNA is TGTGCCAGCAGCTTAGCGCCGGGACTACAAGAGACCCAGTACTTC. It codes for CASSLAPGLQETQYF. Full variable domain (rest looked up from reference TRBV13 and TRBJ2-5): AAGVIQSPRHLIKEKRETATLKCYPIPRHDTVYWYQQGPGQDPQFLISFYEKMQSDKGSIPDRFSAQQFSDYHSELNMSSLELGDSALYFCASSLAPGLQETQYFGPGTRLLVL.

This clone was recorded once. At the DNA level, this CDR3 is encoded by other sequences in the same sample as well. The V gene is TRBV30, the J gene TRBJ1-1, with D unresolved. CDR3 length: 13 amino acids. Trimming shortened V by 5 bases and J by 2 bases, and 12 bases separated the two germline ends. From germline, CDR1 is GTSNPN and CDR2 SVGIG (reference sequence). The CDR3, as DNA: TGTGCCTGGGACTTAGGCGGTAACACTGAAGCTTTCTTT. It codes for CAWDLGGNTEAFF.